This is a list of T cell receptor beta chains from one sample in a study of blood T cell repertoires in COVID-19. Data came from immunoSEQ multiplex PCR; TCRdb stores just in-frame clones and leaves some out. The sample lists approximately 220,000 clones; around nine tenths were seen once. Sequenced: PBMCs or T cells enriched from blood (not recorded which). The origin of the receptors is a woman younger than 45 with acute COVID-19. Each CDR3 is given with its conserved first and last residue. Each record gives: V gene, D gene, J gene, clone size, CDR3 DNA, CDR3 protein. The D gene is left open where the match is weak. Not all rows give a size; the values are once, few, many and, for expanded clones, a class.

>TRBV18|TRBD1|TRBJ2-2|-
TGTGCCAGCTCACCATTCTCGGACAGGGGAACCGGGGAGCTGTTTTTT
CASSPFSDRGTGELFF
>TRBV12-3/TRBV12-4|-|TRBJ1-5|-
TGTGCCAGCAGTTTTATACAGAATCAGCCCCAGCATTTT
CASSFIQNQPQHF
>TRBV9|-|TRBJ2-3|-
TGTGCCAGCAGCGTAGACTCCACCCCTAGCACAGATACGCAGTATTTT
CASSVDSTPSTDTQYF
>TRBV2|-|TRBJ2-1|-
TGTGCCAGCAGGGGTCTAGGTGAGCAGTTCTTC
CASRGLGEQFF
>TRBV10-3|TRBD1|TRBJ1-6|-
TGTGCCATCAGTGCTGCAGGGGGCAATTCACCCCTCCACTTT
CAISAAGGNSPLHF
>TRBV18|TRBD1|TRBJ1-5|-
TGTGCCAGCTCCCAGACAGGGAATCAGCCCCAGCATTTT
CASSQTGNQPQHF
>TRBV19|TRBD2|TRBJ2-1|once
TGTGCCAGTAGTCCACTAGCGGGGGGGCGGGATGAGCAGTTCTTC
CASSPLAGGRDEQFF
>TRBV5-1|-|TRBJ1-1|-
TGCGCCAGCAGCACAACAGGGAACACTGAAGCTTTCTTT
CASSTTGNTEAFF
>TRBV6-5|TRBD1|TRBJ1-2|-
TGTGCCAGCATTATACAGGGGGCGAAAAACTATGGCTACACCTTC
CASIIQGAKNYGYTF
>TRBV7-8|-|TRBJ2-1|-
TGTGCCAGCACCCGGCGGGACAGAGCCTACAATGAGCAGTTCTTC
CASTRRDRAYNEQFF
>TRBV6-5|TRBD1|TRBJ2-7|-
TGTGCCAGCAGTTATCCCGCCGGACAGGGAGAGCAGTACTTC
CASSYPAGQGEQYF
>TRBV3-1/TRBV3-2|TRBD2|TRBJ2-7|-
TGTGCCAGCAGCCCTAGCGGGGGGGTAACCTACGAGCAGTACTTC
CASSPSGGVTYEQYF
>TRBV25-1|TRBD1|TRBJ1-1|-
TGTGCCAGCAGTGATCCAGGGGGCGAACGAACTGAAGCTTTCTTT
CASSDPGGERTEAFF
>TRBV5-1|TRBD2|TRBJ2-5|-
TGCGCCAGCAGCGTCTCCGGGACTAGGGGGGGAGAGACCCAGTACTTC
CASSVSGTRGGETQYF
>TRBV7-6|TRBD1|TRBJ1-6|-
TGTGCCAGCAGGAACCCGGGACAGGGTGATTCACCCCTCCACTTT
CASRNPGQGDSPLHF
>TRBV7-2|TRBD1|TRBJ1-3|-
TGTGCCAGCAGCTTAGTTCCGGACAGGAGGTATTTT
CASSLVPDRRYF
>TRBV7-9|TRBD1|TRBJ1-6|-
TGTGCCAGCAGCAACCGGCAGGGGGCGGATTCACCCCTCCACTTT
CASSNRQGADSPLHF
>TRBV4-1|TRBD2|TRBJ2-3|-
TGCGCCAGCAGCGTGGGGGTAGCGGGGGTCCTCACAGATACGCAGTATTTT
CASSVGVAGVLTDTQYF
>TRBV5-4|-|TRBJ1-4|-
TGTGCCAGCAGCCAGACGGGGATACCTAATGAAAAACTGTTTTTT
CASSQTGIPNEKLFF
>TRBV2|-|TRBJ2-6|-
TGTGCCAGCAGTGAATCTAGGGGGGCCAACGTCCTGACTTTC
CASSESRGANVLTF
>TRBV5-1|-|TRBJ2-7|-
TGCGCCAGCAGCTTATCACAGGGGACTTTCTACGAGCAGTACTTC
CASSLSQGTFYEQYF
>TRBV5-1|TRBD1|TRBJ1-3|-
TGCGCCAGCAGCCACCAGGGGGCTGGGGGAAACACCATATATTTT
CASSHQGAGGNTIYF
>TRBV7-2|-|TRBJ1-3|once
TGTGCCAGCAGCTTAGTTGGGGGGGTCTCTGGAAACACCATATATTTT
CASSLVGGVSGNTIYF
>TRBV6-5|TRBD1|TRBJ2-2|-
TGTGCCAGCATTACCGGGACAGGGGGCTCCGGGGAGCTGTTTTTT
CASITGTGGSGELFF
>TRBV19|-|TRBJ2-2|-
TGTGCCACCAAACGGTGGGCCCAGGACACCGGGGAGCTGTTTTTT
CATKRWAQDTGELFF
>TRBV12-2|-|TRBJ2-3|-
TGTGCAACGTTGGGCGGGGGCGGCACAGATACGCAGTATTTT
CATLGGGGTDTQYF
>TRBV4-1|-|TRBJ1-4|-
TGCGCCAGCAGCCAAGGGGCCGCAACTAATGAAAAACTGTTTTTT
CASSQGAATNEKLFF